This T cell receptor beta chain emerged from a study of T cells in Graves' hyperthyroidism and ophthalmopathy (dated by TCRdb to between 2019 and 2020). Describing the broader study: Peripheral blood samples were taken at the time of initial diagnosis, prior to any treatment. TCR V-J signatures able to tell the groups apart were searched for in a discovery cohort of 90 to 100 patients, of whom roughly 42 had Graves' ophthalmopathy and around 57 had stable Graves' hyperthyroidism. Whether ophthalmopathy could be predicted prospectively was tested in an independent validation cohort made up of approximately 19 hyperthyroidism patients plus 17 patients who later progressed to ophthalmopathy. For training and testing, the roughly 97 patients in the discovery cohort were randomly divided in a 7:3 ratio. In addition, the study compared T-cell repertoires in thyroid tissue and in blood from a handful of Graves' hyperthyroidism patients. Following sampling, methimazole starting at 30 mg daily was given to hyperthyroidism patients, and high-dose intravenous methylprednisolone was given to ophthalmopathy patients. The paper reports TCR Vbeta CDR3 sequencing of fewer than 150 peripheral blood samples: some 44 ophthalmopathy, about 75 hyperthyroidism and 17 progressor patients.

This clonotype was counted only a few times. This clone's antigen is unknown. Base qualities are missing; no much larger clone stands one base away. Amplification of TCR beta CDR3 regions was carried out from RNA transcripts. The first round of RT-PCR for the TCR CDR3 was performed with the HTBI primer set and the Qiagen OneStep RT-PCR kit. Libraries were constructed in a second round of multiplex PCR, after which size selection and purification were carried out. Libraries were sequenced paired-end with 100 bp reads on an Illumina HiSeq2000. The study's own analysis went as follows. SOAPnuke was used to process the raw data, throwing out any read that contained adapters or uncalled bases, had a mean Phred below 15, or lacked an exact constant-primer or identifier match. COPE v1.2.5 was used to merge high-quality paired reads, and clonotypes were defined as unique nucleotide sequences. Clonotypes were aligned to IMGT TRBV, TRBD and TRBJ reference segments using MiTCR v1.1. The analysis was restricted to V-J combinations with a frequency above 0.0001, which together covered 99% to 99.2% of the repertoires. A TCS score was defined as the ratio of F50 (clonal expansion) to E x V (chaos), with BLOSUM62-based TCRdist applied between CDR3 peptides within each V-J. Welch's t-statistics and random forest reduced fewer than 550 V-J features to some 14, which were used in a naive Bayes classifier (R e1071). The raw public data were reprocessed by TCRdb itself: fastp quality trimming at Q25, MiXCR clonotype calling, in-frame beta chains only. All rows with the same CDR3 protein become a single entry with the most common DNA and genes. These V and J calls rely on TCRdb rather than the paper's analysis. The sample table holds about 400,000 distinct CDR3 sequences, of which approximately 14% were seen once. The ten largest clones capture 13% of the sample.

The CDR3 goes from the cysteine to the phenylalanine over 15 residues. Only the CDR3 part of the read is kept: 45 bases, read in frame from the first base. From the germline V gene (reference sequence), CDR1 is LNHDA and CDR2 is SQIVND. The V end loses 3 bases and the J end loses 0 bases, and a stretch of 9 bases separates them. Overall study outcomes, separate from this receptor: In cross-validation, a model built on a 13 V-J signature told ophthalmopathy apart from stable hyperthyroidism with roughly 87% sensitivity and around 84% specificity, and in testing the same model reached 80%/75%. Most expanded thyroid clonotypes (frequency above 0.001) were also detected in blood, suggesting blood repertoires may reflect thyroid immune responses. During validation, the model predicted progression to ophthalmopathy a median of approximately six months ahead of onset, with around 71% sensitivity and more than 72% specificity. No statistical method was used to fix the sample size in advance, and group allocation was not hidden from the investigators.

Moderately to severely active disease, a Clinical Activity Score of at least 3, a NOSPECS grade of at least 4, and a duration under 3 months were present in ophthalmopathy patients. Any patient with an uncontrolled infection, another autoimmune disease, pregnancy or lactation was excluded. Diagnoses were based on clinical symptoms, serum thyroxine and TRAb, thyroid ultrasound and orbital computed tomography. Ficoll-Paque density gradient centrifugation was used to isolate PBMCs from about 10 ml of fresh peripheral blood. Total RNA was extracted using Trizol reagent, and RNA quality was assessed on an Agilent 2100 Bioanalyzer.

Sequencing was done on a sample of blood. The receptor chain draws on TRBV19 and TRBJ1-5; a tentative D match to TRBD1 spans 5 bases. The TCR was taken from a young man with Graves' ophthalmopathy. The CDR3 protein: CASSISTASNQPQHF. The DNA is TGTGCCAGTAGTATCTCGACAGCTAGCAATCAGCCCCAGCATTTT.